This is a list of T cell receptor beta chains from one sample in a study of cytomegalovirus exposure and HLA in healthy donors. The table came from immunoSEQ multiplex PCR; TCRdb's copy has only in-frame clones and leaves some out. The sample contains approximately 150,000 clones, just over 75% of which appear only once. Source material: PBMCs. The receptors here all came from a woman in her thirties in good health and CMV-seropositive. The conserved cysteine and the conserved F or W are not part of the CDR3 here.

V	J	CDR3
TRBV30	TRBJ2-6	AWSVTGGSGANVLT
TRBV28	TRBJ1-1	ASSLFPRAGDTEAF
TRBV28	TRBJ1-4	ASGHGKLF
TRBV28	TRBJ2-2	ASRRSGTGTTGELF
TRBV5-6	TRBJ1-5	ASSGGYRNQPQH
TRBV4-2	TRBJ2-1	ASSQEPGLAGNEQF
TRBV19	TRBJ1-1	ASSKQGGMNSAF
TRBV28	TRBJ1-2	ASSQTGIYGYT
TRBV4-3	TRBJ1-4	ASSQETGVGEKLF
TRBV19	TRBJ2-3	ASRSTSGRADTQY
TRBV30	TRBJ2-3	AWERGHNTDTQY
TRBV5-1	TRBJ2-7	ASSFTGDSYEQY
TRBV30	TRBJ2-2	AWRAGMNTGELF
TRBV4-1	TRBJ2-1	ASSQDKGVGYEQF
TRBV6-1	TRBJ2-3	ASRDGLLGADTQY
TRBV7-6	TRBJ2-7	ASSSKTGGWDEQY
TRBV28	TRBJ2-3	ASSLQDRVTDTQY
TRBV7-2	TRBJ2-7	ASSWGGGFEKQY
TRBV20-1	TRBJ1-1	SALSPGEAF
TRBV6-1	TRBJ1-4	ASSDWRQINEKLF
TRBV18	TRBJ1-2	ASSTQGGAVSYGYT
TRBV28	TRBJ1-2	ASSLLKQGRNGYT
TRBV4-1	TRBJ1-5	ASSHPGDLAQPQH
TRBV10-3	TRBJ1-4	AISESTRETNEKLF
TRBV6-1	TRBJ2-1	ACGELYNEQF
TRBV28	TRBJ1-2	ASSFMRYGYT
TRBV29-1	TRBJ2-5	SVEGDRDQETQY
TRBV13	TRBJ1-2	ASSLRTGPYGYT
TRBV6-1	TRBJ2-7	ASSATAPYEQY
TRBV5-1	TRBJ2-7	ASSQVPYEQY
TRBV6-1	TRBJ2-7	ASSEIGRGQEQY
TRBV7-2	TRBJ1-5	ASSPLEGAHQPQH
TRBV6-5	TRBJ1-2	ASRTQSRGDYGYT
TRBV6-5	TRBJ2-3	ASSYGQGVRDTQY
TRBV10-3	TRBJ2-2	AIGRLAGTNTGELF
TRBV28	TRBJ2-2	ASGYGGMVSGELF
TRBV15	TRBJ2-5	ATSRPGLAGGRGETQY
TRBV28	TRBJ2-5	ASSLTSGKGTQY
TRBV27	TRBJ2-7	ASSLNRGSYEQY
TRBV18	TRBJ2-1	ASSPATSGRGEQF
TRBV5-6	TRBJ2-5	ASSLVTGQETQY
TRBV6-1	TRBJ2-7	ASSGLTSGRSYEQY
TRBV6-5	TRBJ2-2	ASSTGTTNTGELF
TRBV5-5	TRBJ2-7	ASSFQGAASAYEQY
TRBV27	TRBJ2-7	ASSLKQERWYEQY
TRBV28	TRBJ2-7	ASGILSSYEQY
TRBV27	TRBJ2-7	ASSPGTGGYEQY
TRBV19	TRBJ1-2	ATGQGAYGYT
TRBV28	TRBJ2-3	ASSLLASGLTDTQY
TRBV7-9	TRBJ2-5	ASSFSGKETQY
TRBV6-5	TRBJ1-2	ASSYGQAHYGYT
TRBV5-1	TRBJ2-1	ASSFDSGRYNEQF
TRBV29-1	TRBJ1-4	SVLEGAEKLF
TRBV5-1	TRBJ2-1	ASSWKGEAYNEQF
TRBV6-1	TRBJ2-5	ASSEASGTAQETQY
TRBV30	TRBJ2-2	AWSGSVRQGLMMF
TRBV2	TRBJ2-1	ASSPDSGISYNEQF
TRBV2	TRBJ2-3	ASGLVVDTQY
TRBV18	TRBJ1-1	ASSPESAMAEAF
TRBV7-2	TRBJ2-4	ASRSGLAGGPGNIQY